A single sample is the source of the 31 T cell receptor beta chains below, sequenced in a study of cytomegalovirus exposure and HLA in healthy donors. The PCR contained 60 Vbeta and 13 Jbeta primers. Using immunoSEQ multiplex PCR, the repertoire was profiled, and TCRdb retains in-frame clones only, with some absent. Here the sample spans roughly 120,000 clones, approximately 82% being singletons. The sequencing input was PBMCs. These receptors were taken from a man aged 30 to 45 in good health and CMV-seropositive.

V gene TRBV28 combines with J gene TRBJ1-2; 8 bases map to TRBD1. The germline gives CDR1 MDHEN, CDR2 SYDVKM. This CDR3 has 13 residues. The J segment lost 8 bases and the V segment lost 3 bases, leaving 5 bases of the junction unmatched. CDR3 loop: CASSFQGAQGYTF. CDR3 nucleotide sequence: TGTGCCAGCAGTTTTCAGGGGGCGCAGGGCTACACCTTC.

V usage is TRBV10-3 and J usage is TRBJ1-5, with 9 bases identical to TRBD1. After removal of 9 bases from V and 0 bases from J, the junction contained 6 bases not matched to a gene. In germline, CDR1 is ENHRY, CDR2 SYGVKD. The CDR3 has 15 residues. The CDR3 region has the DNA TGTGCCATTTCTCGGACAGGGGATAGCAATCAGCCCCAGCATTTT. This encodes CAISRTGDSNQPQHF.

The V gene is TRBV10-3, the J gene TRBJ1-5, with 8 bases matching TRBD1. Unmatched junction bases numbered 7, after V lost 10 bases and J lost 5 bases. CDR1 is ENHRY, CDR2 SYGVKD, per germline. The CDR3 totals 13 residues. CDR3 sequence (DNA): TGTGCCACCTCGCTGACAGGGGATCAGCCCCAGCATTTT. Translated, it gives CATSLTGDQPQHF.

V usage is TRBV5-8 and J usage is TRBJ1-1; maybe TRBD1 (6 bases). Trimming removed 4 bases at V and 6 bases at J, with 16 bases between. Germline V lookup: CDR1 SGHTS, CDR2 YDEGEE. This CDR3 has 14 residues. CDR3 in DNA: TGTGCCAGCAGCAGCCGACAGGTAGCGCCTGAAGCTTTCTTT. Protein sequence: CASSSRQVAPEAFF.

This sequence joins TRBV9 and TRBJ1-2; D possibly corresponds to TRBD1 (5 bases). V was clipped by 2 bases and J by 4 bases, with 12 bases between them. The germline gives CDR1 SGDLS, CDR2 YYNGEE. The CDR3 covers 14 residues. CDR3 sequence: CASSVQGGGYGYTF. CDR3 nucleotide sequence: TGTGCCAGCAGCGTCCAGGGTGGCGGCTATGGCTACACCTTC.

The J gene is TRBJ2-5, the V gene TRBV30, with a possible D match to TRBD1 (6 bases). Germline V lookup: CDR1 GTSNPN, CDR2 SVGIG (reference sequence). The CDR3 sequence is 15 residues long. Trimming removed 3 bases at V and 5 bases at J, with 19 bases between. The CDR3 DNA is TGTGCCTGGAGCGAAACGGGACAACCGAGGGAGACCCAGTACTTC. Amino acid sequence: CAWSETGQPRETQYF.

This chain links TRBV14 with TRBJ2-1; possibly TRBD1 for D (5 bases). CDR3 size: 15 residues. Germline CDR1 and CDR2: SGHDN and FVKESK. Trimming shortened V by 5 bases and J by 1 base, and 12 bases separated the two germline ends. CDR3 amino acids: CASSYQGYSYNEQFF. CDR3 sequence (DNA): TGTGCCAGCAGCTACCAGGGCTATTCCTACAATGAGCAGTTCTTC.

The gene calls are TRBV9 and TRBJ1-1, with D possibly being TRBD1 (6 bases). Germline loops: CDR1 SGDLS, CDR2 YYNGEE. Trimming took off 4 bases at V and 1 base at J, with 11 bases between the two ends. The CDR3 covers 14 residues. The CDR3 reads CASSTQGENTEAFF. The DNA for the CDR3 is TGTGCCAGCAGCACACAGGGAGAGAACACTGAAGCTTTCTTT.

The V and J genes are TRBV9 and TRBJ1-1; TRBD1 matches at 7 bases. The germline gives CDR1 SGDLS, CDR2 YYNGEE. This CDR3 has 13 residues. Trimming removed 3 bases from V and 3 bases from J; junction bases left unmatched: 2. The DNA of the CDR3 is TGTGCCAGCAGCGACCAGGGGGACACTGAAGCTTTCTTT. Its translation: CASSDQGDTEAFF.

The chain employs TRBV27 and TRBJ2-4, with a possible D match to TRBD2 (5 bases). The CDR3 is 14 residues long. Germline V gives CDR1 MNHEY, CDR2 SMNVEV (reference sequence). The V end was cut by 7 bases, the J end by 7 bases, with 17 bases between. CDR3 in amino acids: CASTPFPGGNIQYF. The CDR3 DNA is TGTGCCAGCACCCCGTTCCCGGGCGGGAACATTCAGTACTTC.

The chain combines TRBV28 with TRBJ1-5, with D unresolved. The CDR3 runs 13 residues. V dropped 7 bases and J dropped 7 bases, with 14 bases sitting between them. Looked up from germline, CDR1 is MDHEN and CDR2 is SYDVKM. The CDR3 DNA reads TGTGCCAGCACTTTCGTCCCAGAACAGCCCCAGCATTTT. Translated: CASTFVPEQPQHF.

The genes are TRBV5-4 and TRBJ2-7; D might be TRBD1 (6 bases). The ends were cut back, 0 bases at V and 6 bases at J, with 22 bases in the middle. This CDR3 region has 17 residues. CDR1 is SGHNT, CDR2 YYREEE, per germline (reference sequence). CDR3: CASSLGGQLDLRGEQYF. CDR3 bases: TGTGCCAGCAGCTTGGGTGGACAGCTCGATCTTCGGGGCGAGCAGTACTTC.

V is TRBV10-3 and J is TRBJ2-1; 16 bases match TRBD2. Germline V lookup: CDR1 ENHRY, CDR2 SYGVKD. V shed 10 bases and J 1 base; nucleotides not matched to a gene: 10. The CDR3 runs 18 residues. The CDR3 loop reads CASIGTSGGEGSYNEQFF. CDR3 DNA sequence: TGTGCCAGTATCGGGACTAGCGGGGGGGAAGGGTCCTACAATGAGCAGTTCTTC.

The rearrangement uses TRBV18 and TRBJ1-1, with a tentative D call TRBD1 (5 bases). The CDR3 covers 15 residues. V shed 3 bases and J shed 1 base, with 12 bases lying between them. The germline CDR1 and CDR2 sequences are KGHSH and LQKENI. CDR3 sequence reads: CASSPSQDPNTEAFF. CDR3 sequence (DNA): TGTGCCAGCTCACCTTCACAGGACCCGAACACTGAAGCTTTCTTT.

This chain connects TRBV27 to TRBJ2-1, with 11 positions matching TRBD2. The germline CDR1 and CDR2 sequences are MNHEY and SMNVEV (reference sequence). Trimming at V came to 4 bases and at J to 0 bases, leaving 11 bases not matched to a gene. CDR3 length equals 19 residues. In DNA form, the CDR3 reads TGTGCCAGCAGTTGGGGGCTAGCGGGGGGCCGAAGCTCCTACAATGAGCAGTTCTTC. Its protein is CASSWGLAGGRSSYNEQFF.

Note on this clone: Other DNA sequences from this sample encode an identical CDR3 as well. The chain is built from TRBV28 and TRBJ2-7; D gene unclear. The CDR3 runs to 11 residues. Germline-derived CDR1 and CDR2 are MDHEN and SYDVKM. Trimming cost V 3 bases and J 4 bases, with 4 bases left between them. The CDR3 is CASSFSYEQYF. CDR3 DNA sequence: TGTGCCAGCAGTTTTTCTTACGAGCAGTACTTC.

The chain joins TRBV5-6 to TRBJ2-1; TRBD1 aligns across 9 bases. The CDR3 has 14 residues. The germline CDR1 and CDR2 sequences are SGHDT and YYEEEE. J gave up 6 bases and V 6 bases, and 7 bases lay outside the gene matches. The CDR3 sequence: CASTITGGINEQFF. In nucleotides, the CDR3 is TGTGCCAGCACCATCACAGGGGGCATCAATGAGCAGTTCTTC.

The genes are TRBV5-4 and TRBJ1-3; TRBD1 matches at 8 bases. The V segment lost 8 bases and the J segment 0 bases; nucleotides outside the gene matches: 4. The CDR3 loop spans 14 amino acids. Germline lookup yields CDR1 SGHNT and CDR2 YYREEE (reference sequence). The CDR3 protein is CASGQGSSGNTIYF. In DNA, the CDR3 is TGTGCCAGTGGACAGGGTAGCTCTGGAAACACCATATATTTT.

This clone was observed a few times. This rearrangement joins TRBV28 to TRBJ2-7; 12 bases match TRBD1. The V gene end was trimmed by 5 bases and the J gene end by 8 bases; junction bases not matched to a gene: 7. Germline assignment: CDR1 MDHEN and CDR2 SYDVKM. This CDR3 region has 14 residues. The DNA of the CDR3 is TGTGCCAGCAGTGTCGGGACAGGGGGCCTTCAGCAGTACTTC. It is translated as CASSVGTGGLQQYF.

Only a few counts were recorded for this clone. V is TRBV7-7 and J is TRBJ2-5; D is unresolved. V gave up 1 base and J gave up 5 bases, with 14 bases separating them. Germline loops: CDR1 SSHAT, CDR2 FNYEAQ (reference sequence). The CDR3 is 15 residues long. The CDR3: CASSLGWPGGETQYF. CDR3 DNA sequence: TGTGCCAGCAGCTTAGGGTGGCCGGGTGGGGAGACCCAGTACTTC.

There are a few counts of this clone. The rearrangement links TRBV30 to TRBJ2-7, with D possibly matching TRBD2 (5 bases). Trimming pared 1 base from V and 2 bases from J, leaving 9 bases between. The CDR3 totals 13 residues. The germline V gene encodes CDR1 GTSNPN and CDR2 SVGIG (reference sequence). The CDR3 bases are TGTGCCTGGAGTGCCGGGAACACCTACGAGCAGTACTTC. It codes for CAWSAGNTYEQYF.

This clone was seen once. The chain couples TRBV19 to TRBJ1-5; D unresolved. The CDR3 has 13 amino acids. Germline loops: CDR1 LNHDA, CDR2 SQIVND (reference sequence). V lost 6 bases to trimming and J lost 4 bases, with 10 bases between them. The chain's CDR3 is CASREDGNQPQHF. DNA for the CDR3: TGTGCCAGTAGGGAGGACGGGAATCAGCCCCAGCATTTT.

This clone has a handful of counts. This rearrangement joins TRBV6-6 to TRBJ2-1; D is undetermined. V gave up 4 bases and J gave up 5 bases, with 9 bases separating them. The CDR3 is 13 residues long. The germline V gene has CDR1 MNHNY and CDR2 SVGAGI (reference sequence). CDR3: CASSSARDNEQFF. Here the CDR3 DNA reads TGTGCCAGCAGTTCCGCCCGGGACAATGAGCAGTTCTTC.

The chain links TRBV5-4 to TRBJ2-3; 7 positions match TRBD2. Germline V gives CDR1 SGHNT, CDR2 YYREEE (reference sequence). The CDR3 covers 16 residues. V was clipped by 1 base and J by 3 bases; unmatched bases: 8. The CDR3 sequence is CASSLWRGGRTDTQYF. The DNA for the CDR3 is TGTGCCAGCAGCTTGTGGCGCGGGGGAAGGACAGATACGCAGTATTTT.

This chain links TRBV27 with TRBJ2-7, with D possibly being TRBD1 (6 bases). Trimming cost V 6 bases and J 1 base, with 13 bases left between them. This CDR3 has 14 amino acids. CDR1 MNHEY and CDR2 SMNVEV come from the germline V gene (reference sequence). The CDR3 coding sequence is TGTGCCAGCAGCAGGGGTGGGGGATCCTACGAGCAGTACTTC. Translated, it gives CASSRGGGSYEQYF.

The V gene is TRBV4-1, the J gene TRBJ2-1; 7 bases agree with TRBD2. The V segment lost 4 bases and the J segment 4 bases; nucleotides outside the gene matches: 10. Germline lookup yields CDR1 MGHRA and CDR2 YSYEKL. The CDR3 length is 16 residues. For the CDR3, the DNA is TGCGCCAGCAGCCGAACCACCGGGACTATATACAATGAGCAGTTCTTC. This sequence encodes CASSRTTGTIYNEQFF.

V gene TRBV4-3 combines with J gene TRBJ1-1, with a weak D call TRBD1 (6 bases). Germline values: CDR1 LGHNA, CDR2 YSLEER. V dropped 0 bases and J dropped 0 bases, with 17 bases sitting between them. The CDR3 has 18 residues. The CDR3 is CASSQDVTGTFMNTEAFF. The CDR3 bases are TGCGCCAGCAGCCAAGATGTAACTGGGACATTCATGAACACTGAAGCTTTCTTT.

This chain joins TRBV18 and TRBJ1-1; 7 nucleotides agree with TRBD1. J gave up 0 bases and V 8 bases, and 9 bases lay outside the gene matches. CDR1 and CDR2 (germline): KGHSH, LQKENI. The CDR3 sequence is 15 residues long. Here the CDR3 DNA reads TGTGCCAGCCACACAGGGGATGGCATGAACACTGAAGCTTTCTTT. Translating gives CASHTGDGMNTEAFF.

The chain has TRBV28 and TRBJ1-5, with 7 nucleotides matching TRBD1. This CDR3 region has 13 residues. Germline V gene data show CDR1 as MDHEN and CDR2 as SYDVKM. The J segment lost 4 bases and the V segment lost 7 bases, leaving 4 bases of the junction unmatched. CDR3: CASTDRANQPQHF. CDR3 DNA: TGTGCCAGCACAGACAGGGCAAATCAGCCCCAGCATTTT.

This rearrangement joins TRBV27 to TRBJ1-1; 9 bases map to TRBD1. The CDR3 sequence is 14 residues long. Germline loops: CDR1 MNHEY, CDR2 SMNVEV (reference sequence). Trimming cost V 5 bases and J 8 bases; bases outside gene matches: 9. The CDR3 bases are TGTGCCAGCAGTACCTATACGGACAGGGGCGAAGCTTTCTTT. This gives the protein CASSTYTDRGEAFF.

In this sample, this clone turned up a few times. This chain joins TRBV5-1 and TRBJ2-3, with D maybe TRBD1 (5 bases). CDR1 is SGHRS, CDR2 YFSETQ, per germline. This CDR3 has 14 residues. Trimming shortened V by 3 bases and J by 5 bases, and 13 bases separated the two germline ends. The CDR3 DNA reads TGCGCCAGCAGCTGGTCCGCAGGGTTAGATACGCAGTATTTT. Its protein product is CASSWSAGLDTQYF.